Given below is one T cell receptor (beta chain) in context. Antigen unknown. The sample is drawn from a study of radiation and T cells in renal cell carcinoma. Overall study context: Nephrectomy followed 15 Gy stereotactic body radiation by 4 weeks. Study-level results: Top tumor clonotypes rose in blood 2 weeks post-radiation, then contracted. Baseline intratumoral clonotype presence is unknown without pretreatment biopsies.

Repertoires were generated with immunoSEQ multiplex PCR, while TCRdb's copy carries only in-frame clones and drops some. The sample shows 100,000 to 150,000 clones, around 85% of them seen only once. Time point defined: blood 2 weeks post-SBRT. Noted treatment: 15 Gy SBRT to primary tumor, nephrectomy 4 weeks later. This material consisted of blood, taken from a patient whose treatment included radiotherapy and nephrectomy. The sequence was collected from a man aged 45 to 65 with renal cell carcinoma.

CDR3 region: CASSSSPGELFF. CDR3 DNA sequence: TGTGCCAGCAGCTCGAGTCCCGGGGAGCTGTTTTTT. The V and J genes are TRBV7-3 and TRBJ2-2; no reliable D call. The CDR3 is 12 residues long. V lost 4 bases and J 6 bases, leaving 6 bases between the germline ends. From germline, CDR1 is SGHTA and CDR2 FQGTGA.